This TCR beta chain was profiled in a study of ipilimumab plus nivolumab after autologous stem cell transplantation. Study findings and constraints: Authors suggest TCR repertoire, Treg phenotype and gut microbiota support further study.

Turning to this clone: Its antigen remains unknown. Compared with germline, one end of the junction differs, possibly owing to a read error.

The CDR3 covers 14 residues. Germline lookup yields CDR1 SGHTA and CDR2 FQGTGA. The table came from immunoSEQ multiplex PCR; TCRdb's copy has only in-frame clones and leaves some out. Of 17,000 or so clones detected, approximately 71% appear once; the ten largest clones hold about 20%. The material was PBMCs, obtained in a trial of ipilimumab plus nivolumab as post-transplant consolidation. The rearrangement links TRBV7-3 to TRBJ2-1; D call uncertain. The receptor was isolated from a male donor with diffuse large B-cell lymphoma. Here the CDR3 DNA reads TGCGCCAGCAGCCAAGAGCCGAATTACAATGAGCAGTTCTTC. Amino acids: CASSQEPNYNEQFF.